These 17 T cell receptor beta chains originate from one sample sequenced in a study of CDR3 diversity in severe acne. TCRdb passed the PCR reads through MiXCR, listing each CDR3 protein once. Altogether about 85,000 distinct CDR3 sequences are present, about 52% being singletons, with the ten largest covering 10%. Material: blood. The origin of the receptors is a male donor in good health, serving as a control.

Details on this clonotype: A much larger clone differs from this one at a single base, so this may be a read error. V is TRBV5-4 and J is TRBJ2-2, with D perhaps TRBD2 (5 bases). The CDR3 runs 17 residues. CDR1 is SGHNT and CDR2 is YYREEE in the germline V gene (reference sequence). CDR3 region: CASSFLPSSLNTGELLF. Written as DNA, the CDR3 is TGTGCCAGCAGCTTTCTCCCGAGTAGTCTGAACACCGGGGAGCTGCTTTTT.

This chain uses TRBV5-4 with TRBJ2-7; D uncertain. V was pared by 4 bases and J by 0 bases, with 14 bases between. Germline CDR1 and CDR2: SGHNT and YYREEE (reference sequence). This CDR3 is built from 15 residues. The CDR3 is CASSPSVAGSYEQYF. In DNA, the CDR3 is TGTGCCAGCAGCCCTTCGGTAGCAGGCTCCTACGAGCAGTACTTC. Full variable domain (remainder filled in from reference TRBV5-4 and TRBJ2-7): ETGVTQSPTHLIKTRGQQVTLRCSSQSGHNTVSWYQQALGQGPQFIFQYYREEENGRGNFPPRFSGLQFPNYSSELNVNALELDDSALYLCASSPSVAGSYEQYFGPGTRLTVT.

With regard to this clonotype: A much bigger clone sits one base away, suggesting this may be a read error. The chain uses TRBV24-1 and TRBJ2-2; D is unresolved. The length of the CDR3 is 13 residues. V shed 7 bases and J shed 6 bases, with 11 bases lying between them. Germline V gene data show CDR1 as KGHDR and CDR2 as SFDVKD. This CDR3 is CATSIPWAGELFF. The CDR3 DNA reads as TGTGCCACCAGCATTCCTTGGGCCGGGGAGCTGTTTTTT.

The J gene is TRBJ2-7, the V gene TRBV5-1; TRBD1 agrees at 8 bases. Per germline, CDR1 SGHRS and CDR2 YFSETQ. The J segment lost 1 base and the V segment lost 4 bases, leaving 7 bases of the junction unmatched. CDR3 size: 15 residues. The CDR3 sequence: CASSTGTGRSYEQYF. In DNA form, the CDR3 reads TGCGCCAGCAGCACCGGGACAGGCCGATCCTACGAGCAGTACTTC.

This chain links TRBV6-5 with TRBJ1-2; D is uncertain. The length of the CDR3 is 14 residues. Germline lookup yields CDR1 MNHEY and CDR2 SVGAGI. The ends were cut back, 6 bases at V and 1 base at J, with 12 bases in the middle. The CDR3 is CASRSGRNNYGYTF. In DNA form, the CDR3 reads TGTGCCAGCAGAAGCGGACGGAATAACTATGGCTACACCTTC.

As for this clonotype: A much larger clone lies a single base off, so this may be a read error. This chain uses TRBV6-5 with TRBJ2-7; D remains ambiguous. Germline-derived CDR1 and CDR2 are MNHEY and SVGAGI. The V end was cut by 7 bases, the J end by 2 bases, with 9 bases between. The CDR3 loop spans 12 amino acids. The CDR3 coding sequence is TGTGCCAGCAAACAGACAACCTACGAGCAGTACTTC. Amino acid sequence: CASKQTTYEQYF.

There are many counts of this clonotype. The CDR3 DNA follows: TGTGCCAGCAGCCAAGAAGGAAGGGGGGCCTTCAGCTACGAGCAGTACTTC. This codes for CASSQEGRGAFSYEQYF. V and J are TRBV4-2 and TRBJ2-7; D is tentatively TRBD1 or TRBD2 (6 bases each). The length of the CDR3 is 17 residues. Germline V gene data show CDR1 as LGHNA and CDR2 as YNFKEQ. Trimming left V 0 bases short and J 3 bases short, with 18 bases between.

This clonotype was seen repeatedly, ten times or more. The J gene is TRBJ2-5, the V gene TRBV25-1; tentatively, D is TRBD2 (6 bases). Between the trimmed V and J ends, which lost 5 bases and 2 bases, there was a span of 15 bases. This CDR3 is built from 15 residues. Per germline, CDR1 MGHDK and CDR2 SYGVNS. Written as DNA, the CDR3 is TGTGCCAGCAGTCGGGACTGGGCGCCTCAAGAGACCCAGTACTTC. Translation: CASSRDWAPQETQYF.

This clonotype was detected only a few times. This rearrangement joins TRBV25-1 to TRBJ1-1, with TRBD1 as a possible D gene (5 bases). Per the germline V gene, CDR1 is MGHDK and CDR2 is SYGVNS. V dropped 7 bases and J dropped 4 bases, with 13 bases sitting between them. The CDR3 is 13 amino acids. CDR3 sequence: CASNLGVGTEAFF. The CDR3 nucleotides are TGTGCCAGCAACCTGGGGGTGGGCACTGAAGCTTTCTTT. The full variable domain, with the rest looked up from reference TRBV25-1 and TRBJ1-1, is EADIYQTPRYLVIGTGKKITLECSQTMGHDKMYWYQQDPGMELHLIHYSYGVNSTEKGDLSSESTVSRIRTEHFPLTLESARPSHTSQYLCASNLGVGTEAFFGQGTRLTVV.

This clonotype is medium-sized by share. The rearrangement joins TRBV25-1 to TRBJ2-7; 7 bases agree with TRBD1. The CDR3 is 16 residues long. V trimming: 4 bases; J trimming: 3 bases; junction bases outside the gene matches: 12. Germline-derived CDR1 and CDR2 are MGHDK and SYGVNS. CDR3: CASSGGNRDRGYEQYF. CDR3 in DNA: TGTGCCAGCAGTGGAGGAAACCGGGACAGAGGCTACGAGCAGTACTTC.

This clonotype was found a few times. This chain joins TRBV6-5 and TRBJ1-2; 9 nucleotides agree with TRBD1. Germline V gene lookup returns CDR1 MNHEY and CDR2 SVGAGI. The junction had 11 bases not matched to a gene; V was cut back by 5 bases and J by 10 bases. CDR3 length equals 14 residues. The CDR3 coding sequence is TGTGCCAGCAGTCCGGGGGGACAGGGCCCTCCCTACACCTTC. Amino acids: CASSPGGQGPPYTF.

Comment on this clonotype: This may arise from a read error, as a much more abundant clone is one base away. Here the CDR3 reads CSASYPRDGHGYTF. CDR3 bases: TGCAGTGCTAGTTATCCCAGGGATGGCCATGGCTACACCTTC. V usage is TRBV20-1 and J usage is TRBJ1-2, with D perhaps matching TRBD1 (5 bases). Looked up from germline, CDR1 is DFQATT and CDR2 is SNEGSKA (reference sequence). V dropped 3 bases and J dropped 6 bases, with 17 bases sitting between them. CDR3 length equals 14 residues.

The chain couples TRBV7-9 to TRBJ1-3; D gene unclear. This CDR3 is built from 13 residues. Germline CDR1 is SEHNR and CDR2 is FQNEAQ (reference sequence). Trimming took off 3 bases at V and 1 base at J, with 4 bases between the two ends. CDR3 DNA: TGTGCCAGCAGCTTCGGGTCTGGAAACACCATATATTTT. This translates into CASSFGSGNTIYF.

This clonotype was picked up a small number of times. This chain joins TRBV5-4 and TRBJ2-7; D is perhaps TRBD1 (9 bases). Per the germline V gene, CDR1 is SGHNT and CDR2 is YYREEE (reference sequence). V lost 1 base to trimming and J lost 0 bases, with 14 bases between them. CDR3 length: 16 amino acids. DNA for the CDR3: TGTGCCAGCAGCTTGCGGGGGGGACAGGGCTCCTACGAGCAGTACTTC. Its translation: CASSLRGGQGSYEQYF.

A note on this clonotype: A read error may explain this, as a much larger clone is one base away. V gene TRBV9 combines with J gene TRBJ1-3; D remains ambiguous. The germline V and J ends were trimmed by 1 base and 4 bases, with 15 bases remaining between them. CDR1 and CDR2 (germline): SGDLS, YYNGEE. There are 16 residues in the CDR3. The CDR3 DNA sequence: TGTGCCAGCAGCGTAACTGGCGGGTTTGGAGGAAACACCATATATTTT. Amino acids: CASSVTGGFGGNTIYF.

This chain links TRBV7-6 with TRBJ2-3; TRBD2 aligns across 11 bases. CDR3 length: 16 residues. V was pared by 8 bases and J by 2 bases, with 9 bases of the junction left unmatched. Germline CDR1 reads SGHVS; CDR2 reads FNYEAQ. The CDR3 is CASLRKGLADTDTQYF. The CDR3 DNA follows: TGTGCCAGCCTTAGGAAGGGACTAGCGGACACAGATACGCAGTATTTT.

V and J are TRBV11-2 and TRBJ2-2, with D possibly matching TRBD2 (6 bases). Germline CDR1 is SGHAT and CDR2 is FQNNGV. This CDR3 region has 13 residues. V gave up 7 bases and J gave up 0 bases, with 6 bases separating them. In DNA form, the CDR3 reads TGTGCCAGCACGGGGGCGAACACCGGGGAGCTGTTTTTT. Translation gives CASTGANTGELFF.